Following are 15 T cell receptor beta chains from one sample sequenced in a study of T-cell memory formation after mild COVID-19. MiXCR, run by TCRdb on the 5' RACE reads, gives a single entry per CDR3 protein. Of about 620,000 distinct CDR3 sequences listed, around 17% are singletons. The sequencing sample was made of PBMCs or a T cell subset sorted from them (not recorded which). These receptors were taken from an adult woman who had mild COVID-19 (a few samples of this study predate the infection). Cell type and time point are not known.

The rearrangement joins TRBV12-3 or TRBV12-4 to TRBJ1-5, with 11 positions matching TRBD1. This CDR3 comprises 13 residues. V lost 5 bases and J lost 7; bases outside the gene matches: 1. The CDR3 here is CASSRTGGQPQHF. Written as DNA, the CDR3 is TGTGCCAGCAGTCGGACAGGGGGCCAGCCCCAGCATTTT.

This clonotype was observed many times. CDR3 loop: CASSPTGGGQYF. The DNA of the CDR3 is TGTGCCAGCAGTCCAACGGGGGGGGGACAGTACTTC. The rearrangement links TRBV12-3 or TRBV12-4 to TRBJ2-7, with 8 bases lining up with TRBD2. With V trimmed by 5 bases and J by 10 bases, 7 bases remained unmatched. CDR3 length: 12 residues.

V gene TRBV20-1 combines with J gene TRBJ2-3, with D perhaps TRBD2 (5 bases). CDR1 and CDR2 (germline): DFQATT, SNEGSKA (reference sequence). CDR3 size: 18 residues. Between the trimmed V and J ends, which lost 3 bases and 2 bases, there was a span of 24 bases. The CDR3 spells CSASALSSLALLTDTQYF. The DNA for the CDR3 is TGCAGTGCTAGTGCCCTCTCTAGCCTAGCCCTACTCACAGATACGCAGTATTTT.

This chain links TRBV20-1 with TRBJ1-6; a possible D gene is TRBD1 (6 bases). V dropped 3 bases and J dropped 7 bases, with 22 bases sitting between them. CDR1 is DFQATT and CDR2 is SNEGSKA in the germline V gene (reference sequence). This CDR3 region has 17 residues. The CDR3 region has the DNA TGCAGTGCTAGCAACAACCAACAGGGATGGCGGAATTCACCCCTCCACTTT. This codes for CSASNNQQGWRNSPLHF.

This clonotype was observed many times. V is TRBV29-1 and J is TRBJ2-3, with D unresolved. The V gene's germline CDR1 is SQVTM and CDR2 ANQGSEA. The CDR3 consists of 13 residues. The germline V and J ends were trimmed by 4 bases and 2 bases, with 10 bases remaining between them. The CDR3, as DNA: TGCAGCGTTGTCGTCCCATTCACAGATACGCAGTATTTT. Residues: CSVVVPFTDTQYF.

This clonotype was detected only a few times. The DNA of the CDR3 is TGTGCCAGCAGCACAACGTTCAACGTTAAGCGGGGGGTGTACAATGAGCAGTTCTTC. Protein product: CASSTTFNVKRGVYNEQFF. V usage is TRBV7-9 and J usage is TRBJ2-1, with 9 bases matching TRBD2. The junction had 18 bases not matched to a gene; V was cut back by 5 bases and J by 4 bases. The germline CDR1 and CDR2 sequences are SEHNR and FQNEAQ (reference sequence). The CDR3 spans 19 residues.

This sequence joins TRBV18 and TRBJ2-1, with a possible D match to TRBD1 (6 bases). Trimming shortened V by 3 bases and J by 4 bases, and 19 bases separated the two germline ends. This CDR3 comprises 17 residues. Per the germline V gene, CDR1 is KGHSH and CDR2 is LQKENI. The CDR3 nucleotides read TGTGCCAGCTCACCGCGAACAGGGCCCCTTCTATACAATGAGCAGTTCTTC. Protein sequence: CASSPRTGPLLYNEQFF.

The table lists this clonotype with a few counts. The V gene is TRBV7-8, the J gene TRBJ2-1; D may be TRBD2 (5 bases). The CDR3 has 14 residues. The V end lost 3 bases, the J end lost 4 bases, and 10 bases lay between the germline ends. CDR1 and CDR2 from the germline V gene are SGHVS and FQNEAQ. The CDR3 coding sequence is TGTGCCAGCAGCTTGAGCCCGGGGTACAATGAGCAGTTCTTC. It encodes CASSLSPGYNEQFF.

The V and J genes are TRBV12-3 or TRBV12-4 and TRBJ2-7; D not certain. Deletions cut 3 bases from V and 3 bases from J, with 9 bases between. The CDR3 consists of 13 residues. The CDR3 loop is CASSLWTGYEQYF. The DNA for the CDR3 is TGTGCCAGCAGTTTGTGGACGGGCTACGAGCAGTACTTC.

The chain has TRBV12-3 or TRBV12-4 and TRBJ2-5; D perhaps matches TRBD2 (6 bases). The CDR3 runs 18 residues. V was cut by 8 bases and J by 1 base, with 26 bases left in between. CDR3 DNA: TGTGCCAGCGCCCGCGCCCCATTAGCGGTGGGCCTCCAAGAGACCCAGTACTTC. Translated, it gives CASARAPLAVGLQETQYF.

This clonotype was counted once. This rearrangement joins TRBV6-6 to TRBJ2-5; TRBD2 matches 11 bases. The CDR3 totals 17 residues. V lost 0 bases, J lost 1 base, and 4 bases stayed unmatched. Germline lookup yields CDR1 MNHNY and CDR2 SVGAGI (reference sequence). The CDR3 nucleotides are TGTGCCAGCAGTTACTCCGAACTAGCGGGGGCCCAAGAGACCCAGTACTTC. Amino acid sequence: CASSYSELAGAQETQYF.

Only a few counts were recorded for this clonotype. The V and J genes are TRBV10-3 and TRBJ2-7, with 8 nucleotides matching TRBD2. The CDR3 sequence is 16 residues long. Germline-derived CDR1 and CDR2 are ENHRY and SYGVKD. The ends lost 4 bases at V and 2 bases at J; junction bases unmatched: 10. Here the CDR3 DNA reads TGTGCCATCAGTGCGGGGGGGCTAGCGGTGGCCTACGAGCAGTACTTC. This gives the protein CAISAGGLAVAYEQYF.

The chain has TRBV5-1 and TRBJ2-7; 9 bases fit TRBD1. This CDR3 region has 14 residues. Germline V gives CDR1 SGHRS, CDR2 YFSETQ. The ends lost 4 bases at V and 6 bases at J; junction bases unmatched: 8. CDR3 protein: CASSPRTGVVEQYF. The CDR3 DNA is TGCGCCAGCAGCCCTAGGACAGGGGTTGTCGAGCAGTACTTC.

This clonotype has more than one count but fewer than ten. The CDR3 sequence: CSVAVNEQFF. DNA for the CDR3: TGCAGCGTTGCGGTGAATGAGCAGTTCTTC. V is TRBV29-1 and J is TRBJ2-1; D gene uncertain. Germline V gene data show CDR1 as SQVTM and CDR2 as ANQGSEA. Trimming cost V 4 bases and J 7 bases, with 5 bases left between them. CDR3 length: 10 residues.

In its sample, this clonotype was seen many times. The genes are TRBV19 and TRBJ2-3; D is perhaps TRBD2 (6 bases). Germline V gene data show CDR1 as LNHDA and CDR2 as SQIVND (reference sequence). The ends were cut back, 3 bases at V and 2 bases at J, with 24 bases in the middle. The CDR3 runs 19 residues. The CDR3 here is CASSMVIGFAGPITDTQYF. Here the CDR3 DNA reads TGTGCCAGTAGTATGGTTATAGGGTTCGCGGGGCCAATCACAGATACGCAGTATTTT.